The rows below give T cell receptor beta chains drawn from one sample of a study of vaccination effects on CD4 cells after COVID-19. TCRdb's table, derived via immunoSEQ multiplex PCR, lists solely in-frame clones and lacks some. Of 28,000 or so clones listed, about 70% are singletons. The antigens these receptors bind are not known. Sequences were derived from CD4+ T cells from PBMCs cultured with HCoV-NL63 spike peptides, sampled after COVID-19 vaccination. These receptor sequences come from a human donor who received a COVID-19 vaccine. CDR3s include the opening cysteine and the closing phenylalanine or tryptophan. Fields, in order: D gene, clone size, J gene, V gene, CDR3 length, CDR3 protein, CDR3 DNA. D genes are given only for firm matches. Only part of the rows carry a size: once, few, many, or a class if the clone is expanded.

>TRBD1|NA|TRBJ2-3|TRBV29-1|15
CSVGVGQGTTDTQYF
TGCAGCGTTGGAGTTGGACAGGGCACCACAGATACGCAGTATTTT
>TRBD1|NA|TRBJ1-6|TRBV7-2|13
CASSTDRNSPLHF
TGTGCCAGCAGCACGGACAGGAATTCACCCCTCCACTTT
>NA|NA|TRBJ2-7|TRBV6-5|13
CASTDSFSYEQYF
TGTGCCAGCACGGACAGCTTCAGTTACGAGCAGTACTTC
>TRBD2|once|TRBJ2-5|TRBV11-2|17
CASSSHRGRGGKETQYF
TGTGCCAGCAGCTCTCACCGCGGGAGGGGGGGGAAAGAGACCCAGTACTTC
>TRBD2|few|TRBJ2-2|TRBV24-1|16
CATSEPGLANTGELFF
TGTGCCACCAGTGAGCCGGGACTAGCAAACACCGGGGAGCTGTTTTTT
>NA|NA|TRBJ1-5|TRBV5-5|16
CASSFLSGPTNQPQHF
TGTGCCAGCAGCTTTCTTAGCGGGCCAACAAATCAGCCCCAGCATTTT
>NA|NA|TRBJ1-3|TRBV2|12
CASSNSGNTIYF
TGTGCCAGCAGTAATTCAGGAAACACCATATATTTT
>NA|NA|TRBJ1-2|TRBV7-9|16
CASSSGAGSLNYGYTF
TGTGCCAGCAGCTCCGGGGCGGGCAGCCTCAACTATGGCTACACCTTC
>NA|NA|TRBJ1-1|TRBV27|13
CASSGGTNTEAFF
TGTGCCAGCAGTGGGGGGACGAACACTGAAGCTTTCTTT
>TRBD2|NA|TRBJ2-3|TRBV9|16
CASSTLAGPPTDTQYF
TGTGCCAGCAGCACCTTAGCGGGACCCCCCACAGATACGCAGTATTTT
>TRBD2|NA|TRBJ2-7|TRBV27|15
CASSTTGGRGYEQYF
TGTGCCAGCAGTACCACGGGAGGGAGGGGGTACGAGCAGTACTTC
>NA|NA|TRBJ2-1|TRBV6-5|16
CASSYSRASPSNEQFF
TGTGCCAGCAGTTACTCGAGGGCTAGCCCTTCCAATGAGCAGTTCTTC